The 28 T cell receptor beta chains below all came from one sample that was sequenced in a study of shared clonotypes between healthy human individuals (dated by TCRdb to between 2020 and 2021). The protocol used for the library was the immunoSEQ multiplex PCR assay. What TCRdb holds here is the immuneACCESS table cut down to in-frame rearrangements. Part of the clones is not present; checked against another copy, under half of the missing clones reflect an unresolved V gene, and the others are unexplained. This sample gives fewer than 700,000 clones in total; roughly 95% of them show up just once. The ten largest clones take up approximately 0.11% of the sample. CD8 naive samples were obtained by positive selection for CCR7 among CD45RO-negative cells, yielding a CD45RA+CCR7+ population from which TemRA cells were excluded. Sample: naive CD8+ T cells sorted from blood. The sample's cell subset or site, from its label and the paper: CD45RA+CCR7+. The source of these receptors is a woman aged 25 to 39 in good health.

This clone was seen just once. Other nucleotide sequences in the sample specify the same CDR3. This sequence joins TRBV29-1 and TRBJ2-3, with 8 bases matching TRBD2. CDR1 and CDR2 (germline): SQVTM, ANQGSEA. The CDR3 has 13 amino acids. V lost 6 bases to trimming and J lost 0 bases; unmatched junction nucleotides: 2. CDR3: CSVTSGSTDTQYF. CDR3 DNA sequence: TGCAGCGTAACTAGCGGAAGCACAGATACGCAGTATTTT.

About this clone itself: Other DNA sequences of this sample code for an identical CDR3. The chain recombines TRBV27 with TRBJ1-1, with unresolved D. Deletions cut 6 bases from V and 1 base from J, with 6 bases between. There are 12 residues in the CDR3. Germline V lookup: CDR1 MNHEY, CDR2 SMNVEV (reference sequence). CDR3 in amino acids: CASRDPNTEAFF. CDR3 DNA sequence: TGTGCCAGCAGAGACCCGAACACTGAAGCTTTCTTT.

The genes are TRBV21-1 and TRBJ2-5. Matching the DNA end better, TRBJ2-7 makes the J call doubtful. TRBV21-1 is termed a pseudogene. The CDR3 is 12 residues long. CDR3 sequence (DNA): TGTGCCAGCCGGGACGAAAGCTACGAGCAGTACTTC. Encoded protein: CASRDESYEQYF.

The chain carries TRBV30 and TRBJ2-3, with D perhaps matching TRBD1 or TRBD2 (5 bases each). Trimming left V 2 bases short and J 0 bases short, with 12 bases between. The CDR3 totals 15 residues. Germline V gene lookup returns CDR1 GTSNPN and CDR2 SVGIG (reference sequence). DNA of the CDR3: TGTGCCTGGAGTACGGGACGAAGTAGCACAGATACGCAGTATTTT. It is translated as CAWSTGRSSTDTQYF.

The rearrangement links TRBV4-1 to TRBJ1-2, with D hard to call. Germline V CDR1 and CDR2: MGHRA, YSYEKL. With 2 bases removed from V and 7 bases from J, the gap between germline ends came to 11 bases. This CDR3 is built from 13 residues. The CDR3 protein is CASSQKRGGGYTF. The CDR3 region has the DNA TGCGCCAGCAGCCAAAAGAGAGGAGGTGGCTACACCTTC.

The chain recombines TRBV9 with TRBJ2-1; the match to TRBD2 covers 12 bases. Germline V gene lookup returns CDR1 SGDLS and CDR2 YYNGEE. Unmatched junction bases numbered 8, after V lost 1 base and J lost 6 bases. This CDR3 region has 17 residues. CDR3 residues: CASSVFGGLAGINEQFF. CDR3 coding DNA: TGTGCCAGCAGCGTATTCGGAGGACTAGCGGGAATCAATGAGCAGTTCTTC.

The chain links TRBV10-1 to TRBJ2-7; D is possibly TRBD1 or TRBD2 (5 bases each). Germline values: CDR1 WNHNN, CDR2 SYGVQD (reference sequence). The V and J ends lost 5 bases and 5 bases respectively, with 13 bases between them. The CDR3 runs 13 residues. The CDR3 DNA reads TGCGCCAGCAGTCATCGGGACCCCCACGAGCAGTACTTC. This codes for CASSHRDPHEQYF.

V gene TRBV28 combines with J gene TRBJ1-5, with D perhaps TRBD1 (6 bases). The germline CDR1 and CDR2 sequences are MDHEN and SYDVKM. V was cut by 5 bases and J by 0 bases, with 8 bases left in between. This CDR3 is 14 amino acids long. CDR3 sequence (DNA): TGTGCCAGCAGTGACAGGTTTAGCAATCAGCCCCAGCATTTT. This codes for CASSDRFSNQPQHF.

The genes are TRBV16 and TRBJ2-2; TRBD2 might be the D (5 bases). V was trimmed by 4 bases and J by 6 bases, leaving 9 bases between them. The CDR3 is 13 amino acids. CDR1 is KGHSY, CDR2 FQNENV, per germline. In DNA, the CDR3 is TGTGCCAGCAGCCCCACGAGGGCCGGGGAGCTGTTTTTT. It yields the protein CASSPTRAGELFF.

This rearrangement joins TRBV19 to TRBJ2-7; TRBD1 agrees at 8 bases. Unmatched junction bases numbered 8, after V lost 5 bases and J lost 5 bases. In germline, CDR1 is LNHDA, CDR2 SQIVND (reference sequence). The CDR3 has 14 residues. The CDR3 reads CASSELQGADEQYF. In DNA, the CDR3 is TGTGCCAGTAGTGAGCTCCAGGGGGCGGACGAGCAGTACTTC.

The CDR3 DNA is TGTGCCAGCACTCCATCCGGGGGAAACTACGAGCAGTACTTC. Amino acid sequence: CASTPSGGNYEQYF. The chain uses TRBV28 and TRBJ2-7; possible D gene TRBD2, 6 bases. Germline loops: CDR1 MDHEN, CDR2 SYDVKM. Trimming took 7 bases from V and 3 from J, leaving 16 bases between them. This CDR3 comprises 14 residues.

Turning to this clone: Other DNA sequences of this sample code for an identical CDR3. The chain employs TRBV5-1 and TRBJ2-7; tentatively, D is TRBD2 (5 bases). CDR1 is SGHRS, CDR2 YFSETQ, per germline. V was cut by 2 bases and J by 2 bases, with 8 bases left in between. The CDR3 has 13 residues. CDR3 bases: TGCGCCAGCAGCTTCTCCGGGGCCTACGAGCAGTACTTC. This sequence encodes CASSFSGAYEQYF.

The chain combines TRBV13 with TRBJ2-5; TRBD1 matches 9 bases. The J call may be mistaken, given a closer DNA end match to TRBJ2-7. This CDR3 comprises 14 residues. CDR1 PRHDT and CDR2 FYEKMQ come from the germline V gene (reference sequence). The CDR3 here is CASSDRTGAYEQYF. The CDR3 nucleotides are TGTGCCAGCAGCGACCGGACAGGGGCCTACGAGCAGTACTTC.

The chain carries TRBV27 and TRBJ2-1; D is tentatively TRBD1 or TRBD2 (5 bases each). There are 11 residues in the CDR3. Germline V lookup: CDR1 MNHEY, CDR2 SMNVEV (reference sequence). The ends were cut back, 9 bases at V and 8 bases at J, with 11 bases in the middle. The CDR3 DNA reads as TGTGCCAGTCTTACGGGGCATGAGCAGTTCTTC. Translating it yields CASLTGHEQFF.

The chain is built from TRBV19 and TRBJ1-1; a weak D match, TRBD1 (5 bases). CDR3 size: 15 residues. Trimming left V 2 bases short and J 1 base short, with 11 bases between. CDR1 and CDR2 from the germline V gene are LNHDA and SQIVND (reference sequence). The CDR3 DNA reads as TGTGCCAGTAGTATACTCGTGACAGAGAACACTGAAGCTTTCTTT. Its translation is CASSILVTENTEAFF.

The V and J genes are TRBV28 and TRBJ2-1; D is ambiguous. Trimming removed 3 bases from V and 8 bases from J, with 8 bases in between. This CDR3 has 12 residues. Germline lookup yields CDR1 MDHEN and CDR2 SYDVKM. The CDR3 sequence: CASSFSLDEQFF. In nucleotides, the CDR3 is TGTGCCAGCAGTTTTTCGCTGGATGAGCAGTTCTTC.

V and J are TRBV28 and TRBJ2-7, with a tentative D call TRBD2 (5 bases). The V gene lost 3 bases and the J gene lost 5 bases, with 5 bases spanning the gap. CDR1 MDHEN and CDR2 SYDVKM come from the germline V gene. This CDR3 has 11 residues. The CDR3 here is CASSFSDEQYF. Here the CDR3 DNA reads TGTGCCAGCAGTTTTAGCGACGAGCAGTACTTC.

The rearrangement links TRBV28 to TRBJ1-2; possibly TRBD1 for D (5 bases). The CDR3 contains 13 residues. The ends were cut back, 5 bases at V and 1 base at J, with 8 bases in the middle. Germline V gives CDR1 MDHEN, CDR2 SYDVKM. The CDR3 coding sequence is TGTGCCAGCAGTCCGACAGTTAACTATGGCTACACCTTC. As protein: CASSPTVNYGYTF.

J is TRBJ2-3 and V is TRBV19, with D perhaps being TRBD1 or TRBD2 (7 bases each). Germline CDR1 and CDR2: LNHDA and SQIVND (reference sequence). V was trimmed by 5 bases and J by 3 bases, leaving 21 bases between them. The CDR3 runs 17 residues. This chain's CDR3 is CASSGEGAVWPTDTQYF. In DNA form, the CDR3 reads TGTGCCAGTAGTGGGGAGGGGGCGGTCTGGCCGACAGATACGCAGTATTTT.

The chain combines TRBV19 with TRBJ1-1, with D unclear. Germline V lookup: CDR1 LNHDA, CDR2 SQIVND (reference sequence). V gave up 7 bases and J gave up 2 bases, with 14 bases separating them. This CDR3 spans 14 amino acids. As DNA, the CDR3 is TGTGCCAGTACCTATGGGTCGGGCAACACTGAAGCTTTCTTT. Translated, it gives CASTYGSGNTEAFF.

The chain has TRBV19 and TRBJ2-7; a weak D match, TRBD1 (6 bases). CDR3 length equals 16 residues. From germline, CDR1 is LNHDA and CDR2 SQIVND (reference sequence). Trimming took 0 bases from V and 6 from J, leaving 18 bases between them. In DNA form, the CDR3 reads TGTGCCAGTAGTATAGATCTGGAGCAGGGGTTGGCCGAGCAGTACTTC. The encoded protein is CASSIDLEQGLAEQYF. The full variable domain, completed using reference TRBV19 and TRBJ2-7, is DGGITQSPKYLFRKEGQNVTLSCEQNLNHDAMYWYRQDPGQGLRLIYYSQIVNDFQKGDIAEGYSVSREKKESFPLTVTSAQKNPTAFYLCASSIDLEQGLAEQYFGPGTRLTVT.

The chain is built from TRBV7-9 and TRBJ2-7; no reliable D call. CDR1 and CDR2 (germline): SEHNR, FQNEAQ (reference sequence). Trimming cost V 5 bases and J 3 bases, with 11 bases left between them. This CDR3 contains 13 residues. This CDR3 reads CASSLDIDYEQYF. CDR3 DNA: TGTGCCAGCAGCCTAGACATCGACTACGAGCAGTACTTC.

As concerns this clone: This sample also contains other DNA sequences that code for the same CDR3. This chain connects TRBV5-6 to TRBJ2-7; tentative D call: TRBD2 (6 bases). Per germline, CDR1 SGHDT and CDR2 YYEEEE. The CDR3 spans 12 residues. With 3 bases removed from V and 4 bases from J, the gap between germline ends came to 8 bases. CDR3 coding DNA: TGTGCCAGCAGCTCACTAGCTTACGAGCAGTACTTC. This encodes CASSSLAYEQYF.

The CDR3 region is CASSSEKAYNEQFF. The CDR3 nucleotides are TGTGCCAGCAGCTCTGAAAAGGCCTACAATGAGCAGTTCTTC. J is TRBJ2-1 and V is TRBV11-1; D is uncertain. This CDR3 spans 14 amino acids. Germline loops: CDR1 SGHAT, CDR2 FQDESV (reference sequence). V lost 4 bases and J lost 2, with 9 bases in between.

This clone was found once. This sample includes further DNA sequences coding for the same CDR3. The gene calls are TRBV11-2 and TRBJ2-5; D is perhaps TRBD2 (5 bases). The closer fit of TRBJ2-7 to the DNA end suggests the J call may be wrong. Germline CDR1 SGHAT, CDR2 FQNNGV. The length of the CDR3 is 13 residues. DNA for the CDR3: TGTGCCAGCAGCTTGGAGAGGGACTACGAGCAGTACTTC. It yields the protein CASSLERDYEQYF.

V and J are TRBV4-1 and TRBJ1-2; no definite D call. Trimming took off 4 bases at V and 4 bases at J, with 16 bases between the two ends. The germline CDR1 and CDR2 sequences are MGHRA and YSYEKL. CDR3 length: 15 amino acids. DNA for the CDR3: TGCGCCAGCAGCCCAGATCGGTCAACCCGCTATGGCTACACCTTC. This encodes CASSPDRSTRYGYTF.

The rearrangement uses TRBV19 and TRBJ2-7, with 8 bases identical to TRBD2. V dropped 3 bases and J dropped 7; count of bases not matched to a gene: 5. The CDR3 sequence is 13 residues long. The germline CDR1 and CDR2 sequences are LNHDA and SQIVND (reference sequence). The CDR3 coding sequence is TGTGCCAGTAGTATGGGACTAGTTTCTGAGCAGTACTTC. Translated, it gives CASSMGLVSEQYF.

This clone has just one count. CDR3 sequence: CSGRSSYEQYF. CDR3 DNA: TGCAGCGGTAGATCCTCCTACGAGCAGTACTTC. The chain employs TRBV29-1 and TRBJ2-5; no reliable D call. The DNA end favors TRBJ2-7, so the J call may be wrong. This CDR3 region has 11 residues. Germline CDR1 and CDR2: SQVTM and ANQGSEA.